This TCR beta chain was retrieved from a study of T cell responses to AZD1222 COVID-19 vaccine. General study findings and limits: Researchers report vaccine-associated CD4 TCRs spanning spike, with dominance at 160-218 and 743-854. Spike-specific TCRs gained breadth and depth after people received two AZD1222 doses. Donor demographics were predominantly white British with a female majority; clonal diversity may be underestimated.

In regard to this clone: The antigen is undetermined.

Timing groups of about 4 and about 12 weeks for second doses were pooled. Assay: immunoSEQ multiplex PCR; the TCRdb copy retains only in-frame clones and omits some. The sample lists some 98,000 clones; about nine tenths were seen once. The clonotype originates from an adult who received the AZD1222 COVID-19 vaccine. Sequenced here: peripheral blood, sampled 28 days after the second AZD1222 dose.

The CDR3 reads CASSWGGKSNGYTF. In DNA, the CDR3 is TGTGCCAGCAGTTGGGGGGGGAAAAGCAATGGCTACACCTTC. J is TRBJ1-2 and V is TRBV6-5; D possibly corresponds to TRBD1 (5 bases). Trimming took off 4 bases at V and 6 bases at J, with 15 bases between the two ends. CDR1 is MNHEY and CDR2 is SVGAGI in the germline V gene. The CDR3 is made up of 14 amino acids.